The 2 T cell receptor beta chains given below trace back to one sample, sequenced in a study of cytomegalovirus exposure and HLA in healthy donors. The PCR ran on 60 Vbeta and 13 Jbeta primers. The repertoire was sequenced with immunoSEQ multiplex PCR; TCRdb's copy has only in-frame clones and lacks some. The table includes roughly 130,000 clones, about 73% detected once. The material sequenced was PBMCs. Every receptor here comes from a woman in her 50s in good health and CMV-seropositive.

The CDR3 nucleotides are TGTGCCAGCAGCCTACCCCCCGGGACTTCGAACACTGAAGCTTTCTTT. Its protein product is CASSLPPGTSNTEAFF. This chain connects TRBV7-9 to TRBJ1-1; D possibly corresponds to TRBD1 (5 bases). Trimming took 5 bases from V and 1 from J, leaving 17 bases between them. Germline V lookup: CDR1 SEHNR, CDR2 FQNEAQ (reference sequence). The CDR3 totals 16 residues.

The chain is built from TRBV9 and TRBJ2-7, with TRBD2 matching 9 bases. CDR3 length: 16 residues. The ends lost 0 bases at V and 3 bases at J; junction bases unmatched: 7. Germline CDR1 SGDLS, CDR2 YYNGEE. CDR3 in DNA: TGTGCCAGCAGCGTAGACGCTAGCGGGGAAATCTACGAGCAGTACTTC. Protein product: CASSVDASGEIYEQYF.